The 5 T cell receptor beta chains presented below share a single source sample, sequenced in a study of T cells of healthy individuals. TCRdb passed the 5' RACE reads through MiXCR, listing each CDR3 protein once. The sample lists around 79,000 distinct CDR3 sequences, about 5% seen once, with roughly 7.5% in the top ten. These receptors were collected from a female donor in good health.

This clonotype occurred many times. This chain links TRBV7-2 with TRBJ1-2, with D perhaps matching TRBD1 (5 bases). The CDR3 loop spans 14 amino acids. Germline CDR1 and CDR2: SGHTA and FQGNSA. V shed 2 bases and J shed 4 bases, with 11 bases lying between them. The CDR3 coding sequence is TGTGCCAGCAGCTTAACGACAGCTAGCTATGGCTACACCTTC. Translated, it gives CASSLTTASYGYTF.

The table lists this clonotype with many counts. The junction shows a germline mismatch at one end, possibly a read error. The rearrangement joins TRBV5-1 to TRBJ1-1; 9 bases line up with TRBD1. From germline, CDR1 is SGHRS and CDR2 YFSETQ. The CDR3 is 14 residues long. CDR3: CASSTGQGNTEAFF. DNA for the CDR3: TGTGCCAGCAGTACGGGACAGGGCAACACTGAAGCTTTCTTT. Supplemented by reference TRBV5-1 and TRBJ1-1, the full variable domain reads KAGVTQTPRYLIKTRGQQVTLSCSPISGHRSVSWYQQTPGQGLQFLFEYFSETQRNKGNFPGRFSGRQFSNSRSEMNVSTLELGDSALYLCASSTGQGNTEAFFGQGTRLTVV.

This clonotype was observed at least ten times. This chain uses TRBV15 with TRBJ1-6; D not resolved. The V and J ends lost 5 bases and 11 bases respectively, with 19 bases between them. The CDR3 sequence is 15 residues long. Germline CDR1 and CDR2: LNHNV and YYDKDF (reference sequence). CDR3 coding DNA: TGTGCCACCAGCGAGAGAGGCGGGCCCGAGGCACCCCTCCACTTT. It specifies CATSERGGPEAPLHF.

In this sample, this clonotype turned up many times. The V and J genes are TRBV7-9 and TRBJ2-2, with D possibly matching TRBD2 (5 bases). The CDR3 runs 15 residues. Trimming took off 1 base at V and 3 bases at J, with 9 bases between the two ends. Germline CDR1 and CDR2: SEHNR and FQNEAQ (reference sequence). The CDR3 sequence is CASSLVEVDTGELFF. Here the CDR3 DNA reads TGTGCCAGCAGCTTAGTGGAGGTAGACACCGGGGAGCTGTTTTTT.

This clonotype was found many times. CDR3 in amino acids: CASSLVHGGELFF. As DNA, the CDR3 is TGTGCCAGCAGCTTAGTACATGGCGGGGAGCTGTTTTTT. J is TRBJ2-2 and V is TRBV7-6; D is unresolved. The CDR3 is 13 residues long. V shed 1 base and J shed 7 bases, with 7 bases lying between them. Looked up from germline, CDR1 is SGHVS and CDR2 is FNYEAQ.